The 5 T cell receptor beta chains below all came from one sample that was sequenced in a study of neurological immune-mediated disorders. TCRdb independently ran MiXCR on the 5' RACE reads; one entry per CDR3 protein. The data show fewer than 75,000 distinct CDR3 sequences, with 4.5% to 5.5% seen just once and 6.9% held by the top ten. Sequencing input: PBMCs. These receptors were taken from a man aged 25 to 40 with multiple sclerosis.

The V gene is TRBV10-3, the J gene TRBJ1-1, with D hard to call. The germline V gene has CDR1 ENHRY and CDR2 SYGVKD. The CDR3 loop spans 18 amino acids. V was pared by 0 bases and J by 1 base, with 18 bases between. CDR3 region: CAISESSVSKAGNTEAFF. CDR3 DNA: TGTGCCATCAGTGAGTCGAGCGTAAGCAAGGCAGGGAACACTGAAGCTTTCTTT.

This clonotype was recorded at least ten times. The chain is built from TRBV29-1 and TRBJ1-2; 7 bases map to TRBD1. Germline V gives CDR1 SQVTM, CDR2 ANQGSEA. The V segment lost 4 bases and the J segment 0 bases; nucleotides outside the gene matches: 2. The CDR3 length is 13 residues. The CDR3 here is CSVGTGPNYGYTF. DNA for the CDR3: TGCAGCGTTGGGACAGGCCCTAACTATGGCTACACCTTC.

This clonotype was counted between two and nine times. At one boundary the junction diverges from the germline segment, which might be a read error. The chain combines TRBV20-1 with TRBJ2-2; D call uncertain. CDR1 DFQATT and CDR2 SNEGSKA come from the germline V gene (reference sequence). This CDR3 has 14 amino acids. The CDR3 spells CSARVGGNTGELFF. CDR3 coding DNA: TGTAGTGCTAGGGTCGGCGGGAACACCGGGGAGCTGTTTTTT.

This clonotype came up a few times. The rearrangement links TRBV9 to TRBJ2-2; 8 positions agree with TRBD2. This CDR3 has 17 residues. The germline CDR1 and CDR2 sequences are SGDLS and YYNGEE. V lost 4 bases and J lost 4; bases outside the gene matches: 12. Written as DNA, the CDR3 is TGTGCCAGCAGCCCCCGGGGGGGAGTGGTGAGCACCGGGGAGCTGTTTTTT. Its protein is CASSPRGGVVSTGELFF.

The J gene is TRBJ1-5, the V gene TRBV2, with 9 bases identical to TRBD1. With 6 bases clipped from V and 5 bases from J, the junction kept 5 bases outside the gene matches. This CDR3 contains 14 residues. Germline CDR1 is SNHLY and CDR2 is FYNNEI. CDR3 protein: CASRRDRDDQPQHF. The CDR3 region has the DNA TGTGCCAGCAGGAGGGACAGGGATGATCAGCCCCAGCATTTT.